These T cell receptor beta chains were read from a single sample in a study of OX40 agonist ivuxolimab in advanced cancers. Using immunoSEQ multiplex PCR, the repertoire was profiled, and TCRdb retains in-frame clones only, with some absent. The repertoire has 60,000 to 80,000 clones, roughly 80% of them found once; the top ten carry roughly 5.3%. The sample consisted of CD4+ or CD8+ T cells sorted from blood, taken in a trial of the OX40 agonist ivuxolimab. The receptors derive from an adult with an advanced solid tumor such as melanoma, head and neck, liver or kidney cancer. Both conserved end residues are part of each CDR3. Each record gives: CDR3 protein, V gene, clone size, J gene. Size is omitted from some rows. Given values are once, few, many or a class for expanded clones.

CDR3aa: CASSAGDAPNTEAFF
v_gene: TRBV19
abundance: .
j_gene: TRBJ1-1

CDR3aa: CASSPEGPYTEAFF
v_gene: TRBV5-1
abundance: .
j_gene: TRBJ1-1

CDR3aa: CASSLGTGGTEAFF
v_gene: TRBV5-1
abundance: .
j_gene: TRBJ1-1

CDR3aa: CASSEFTGGNYGYTF
v_gene: TRBV6-1
abundance: .
j_gene: TRBJ1-2

CDR3aa: CSGYTGQGPLHEQYF
v_gene: TRBV29-1
abundance: .
j_gene: TRBJ2-7

CDR3aa: CASSIQGWGGGYTF
v_gene: TRBV19
abundance: .
j_gene: TRBJ1-2

CDR3aa: CASSVGRTGSHEQYF
v_gene: TRBV6-5
abundance: once
j_gene: TRBJ2-7

CDR3aa: CAISGGSYNEQFF
v_gene: TRBV10-3
abundance: .
j_gene: TRBJ2-1

CDR3aa: CASSLSRGGDSRFKDTEAFF
v_gene: TRBV27
abundance: .
j_gene: TRBJ1-1

CDR3aa: CASSGGTGRQPQHF
v_gene: TRBV6-1
abundance: .
j_gene: TRBJ1-5

CDR3aa: CASSQPPGTPFTGELFF
v_gene: TRBV5-1
abundance: few
j_gene: TRBJ2-2

CDR3aa: CASNWGEGVAEAFF
v_gene: TRBV5-1
abundance: .
j_gene: TRBJ1-1

CDR3aa: CAIKPSNYGYTF
v_gene: TRBV10-3
abundance: .
j_gene: TRBJ1-2

CDR3aa: CASSLGGLNEQFF
v_gene: TRBV5-1
abundance: .
j_gene: TRBJ2-1

CDR3aa: CASSPLGEGKTGELFF
v_gene: TRBV6-6
abundance: .
j_gene: TRBJ2-2

CDR3aa: CASSQDITGDRGSLRGYTF
v_gene: TRBV4-2
abundance: .
j_gene: TRBJ1-2

CDR3aa: CASSLSLDRLYEQYF
v_gene: TRBV27
abundance: .
j_gene: TRBJ2-7

CDR3aa: CASSLGLPGQSEAFF
v_gene: TRBV7-3
abundance: .
j_gene: TRBJ1-1

CDR3aa: CASSAFDQPQHF
v_gene: TRBV6-1
abundance: .
j_gene: TRBJ1-5

CDR3aa: CASSPGTSGALSTDTQYF
v_gene: TRBV4-3
abundance: few
j_gene: TRBJ2-3

CDR3aa: CASSLTENQPQHF
v_gene: TRBV7-2
abundance: .
j_gene: TRBJ1-5

CDR3aa: CAWSLGTGYGNTIYF
v_gene: TRBV30
abundance: .
j_gene: TRBJ1-3

CDR3aa: CASSLGDLGAYEQYF
v_gene: TRBV7-9
abundance: once
j_gene: TRBJ2-7

CDR3aa: CASSVVSGQGNYTGELFF
v_gene: TRBV11-2
abundance: .
j_gene: TRBJ2-2

CDR3aa: CASSLTGEDTIYF
v_gene: TRBV5-1
abundance: .
j_gene: TRBJ1-3

CDR3aa: CASSPSGGGYTYEQYF
v_gene: TRBV7-9
abundance: once
j_gene: TRBJ2-7

CDR3aa: CASRGTFNQETQYF
v_gene: TRBV6-5
abundance: .
j_gene: TRBJ2-5

CDR3aa: CASSVAGGEQETQYF
v_gene: TRBV9
abundance: .
j_gene: TRBJ2-5

CDR3aa: CASSPPGPPGNTQYF
v_gene: TRBV5-4
abundance: .
j_gene: TRBJ2-3

CDR3aa: CASSYSLGGTEAFF
v_gene: TRBV6-6
abundance: .
j_gene: TRBJ1-1

CDR3aa: CSVEKGHSNYGYTF
v_gene: TRBV29-1
abundance: .
j_gene: TRBJ1-2

CDR3aa: CAWSVGTAGNQPQHF
v_gene: TRBV30
abundance: .
j_gene: TRBJ1-5